These 24 T cell receptor beta chains originate from one sample sequenced in a study of molecular identifiers for immune sequencing clone quantification (dated by TCRdb to the late 2010s). The library relied on PCR. Sequencing took place on a NextSeq 500. In-frame beta chains were kept once TCRdb had trimmed the public reads at Q25 with fastp and called clones with MiXCR. Each CDR3 protein appears once, grouped with its most common genes and DNA. This sample holds hundreds of thousands of distinct CDR3 sequences; around 25% were observed only once. The ten largest make up about 0.84% of the sample. Sequenced: naive CD8+ T cells from blood, with Jurkat cell RNA spiked in. The cell subset or site label, read with the paper, signifies: FACS-sorted CD8+CD4-CCR7+CD45RA+ naive T cells. Every receptor here comes from a human donor in good health. Some libraries in this study had Jurkat cell RNA spiked in.

Ten or more counts support this clonotype. The chain uses TRBV4-3 and TRBJ1-4; D is ambiguous. Trimming stripped 1 base from V and 7 bases from J, with 13 bases between. Germline loops: CDR1 LGHNA, CDR2 YSLEER. This CDR3 is built from 15 residues. The CDR3 protein is CASSQAASYPEKLFF. For the CDR3, the DNA is TGCGCCAGCAGCCAAGCGGCCAGTTACCCTGAAAAACTGTTTTTT.

This clonotype was counted at least ten times. This chain connects TRBV12-3 or TRBV12-4 to TRBJ2-3; maybe TRBD2 (6 bases). V lost 5 bases and J lost 4, with 10 bases in between. The CDR3 spans 13 residues. CDR3 DNA sequence: TGTGCCAGCAGTCTCAGACTAGCAGATACGCAGTATTTT. Protein: CASSLRLADTQYF.

This clonotype was seen repeatedly, ten times or more. V gene TRBV14 combines with J gene TRBJ2-5; D may be TRBD1 (6 bases). Trimming left V 1 base short and J 3 bases short, with 12 bases between. The CDR3 has 15 residues. The germline V gene has CDR1 SGHDN and CDR2 FVKESK. Here the CDR3 DNA reads TGTGCCAGCAGCCAAGGAGTATACAGGGAAGAGACCCAGTACTTC. Translated: CASSQGVYREETQYF.

This clonotype occurred a few times. The V call is TRBV7-2, the J call TRBJ1-1, with D tentatively TRBD1 (5 bases). Germline CDR1 reads SGHTA; CDR2 reads FQGNSA. V was pared by 3 bases and J by 0 bases, with 14 bases between. This CDR3 comprises 16 residues. The CDR3 DNA reads as TGTGCCAGCAGCTTGGGGGACGTCCTTATGAACACTGAAGCTTTCTTT. Residues: CASSLGDVLMNTEAFF.

Note on this clonotype: A clone one base away is much larger, so this may be a read error. This rearrangement joins TRBV27 to TRBJ2-5; 7 nucleotides agree with TRBD1. The V gene's germline CDR1 is MNHEY and CDR2 SMNVEV (reference sequence). This CDR3 is 14 amino acids long. CDR3 nucleotides: TGTGCCAGCAGTTTATTGGGACAGAAAGAGACCCTGTACTTC. Amino acids: CASSLLGQKETLYF.

The chain is built from TRBV7-2 and TRBJ1-2, with D uncertain. The CDR3 has 16 amino acids. Germline CDR1 reads SGHTA; CDR2 reads FQGNSA. Trimming cost V 5 bases and J 4 bases, with 20 bases left between them. CDR3 in DNA: TGTGCCAGCAGCCCCCGGGTTTGGGGAGAGAGCTATGGCTACACCTTC. The encoded protein is CASSPRVWGESYGYTF.

At least ten counts were recorded for this clonotype. J is TRBJ2-2 and V is TRBV28, with 9 bases that match TRBD2. Germline lookup yields CDR1 MDHEN and CDR2 SYDVKM. Trimming took 2 bases from V and 7 from J; bases not matched to a gene: 11. The CDR3 runs to 17 residues. CDR3 in DNA: TGTGCCAGCAGTTTAGGTTCCGCGGGAGGGCCGGTCGGGGAGCTGTTTTTT. It specifies CASSLGSAGGPVGELFF.

The rearrangement uses TRBV27 and TRBJ2-1; perhaps TRBD2 as D (6 bases). Trimming took 3 bases from V and 2 from J, leaving 14 bases between them. This CDR3 is built from 16 residues. Looked up from germline, CDR1 is MNHEY and CDR2 is SMNVEV (reference sequence). In DNA form, the CDR3 reads TGTGCCAGCAGTTTCAGCGGACTACCTACCTACAATGAGCAGTTCTTC. Amino acid sequence: CASSFSGLPTYNEQFF.

The genes are TRBV9 and TRBJ2-3; D not resolved. Germline CDR1 and CDR2: SGDLS and YYNGEE. CDR3 length: 17 residues. With 5 bases removed from V and 2 bases from J, the gap between germline ends came to 21 bases. Here the CDR3 DNA reads TGTGCCAGCAGTGGATCATCAGTCACCACCTCCACAGATACGCAGTATTTT. Translating gives CASSGSSVTTSTDTQYF.

This clonotype was counted at least ten times. The chain links TRBV23-1 to TRBJ2-2, with TRBD1 matching over 9 bases. TRBV23-1 is designated an ORF whose function remains uncertain. The CDR3 covers 15 residues. Trimming took 8 bases from V and 7 from J; bases not matched to a gene: 11. The CDR3 coding sequence is TGCGCCAGCTCCCAGGGACAGGGAATTGGCGGGGAGCTGTTTTTT. Translating gives CASSQGQGIGGELFF.

Turning to this clonotype: One base away lies a much larger clone, so this may be a sequencing read error. This chain joins TRBV6-2 or TRBV6-3 and TRBJ1-5; the D gene is possibly TRBD1 (5 bases). The CDR3 runs 14 residues. Germline assignment: CDR1 MNHEY and CDR2 SVGEGT. The CDR3 nucleotides read TGTGCCAGCAGTTGGGGCCGAGGCAATCGGCCCCAGCATTTT. Its protein product is CASSWGRGNRPQHF.

To note about this clonotype: One end of the junction is discordant with germline, which a read error may explain. The chain is built from TRBV4-3 and TRBJ2-1; 9 bases are a match to TRBD1. This CDR3 is built from 15 residues. Looked up from germline, CDR1 is LGHNA and CDR2 is YSLEER. DNA of the CDR3: TGCGCCAGCAGCCAAACACAGGGGGCCTACAATGAGCGGTTCTTC. Amino acids: CASSQTQGAYNERFF.

The chain is built from TRBV28 and TRBJ2-5, with D perhaps matching TRBD1 (6 bases). The CDR3 contains 14 residues. Germline CDR1 and CDR2: MDHEN and SYDVKM. Trimming shortened V by 7 bases and J by 0 bases, and 12 bases separated the two germline ends. The chain's CDR3 is CASNPTGYQETQYF. For the CDR3, the DNA is TGTGCCAGCAATCCGACAGGCTACCAAGAGACCCAGTACTTC. The full variable domain, rest sourced from reference TRBV28 and TRBJ2-5, is DVKVTQSSRYLVKRTGEKVFLECVQDMDHENMFWYRQDPGLGLRLIYFSYDVKMKEKGDIPEGYSVSREKKERFSLILESASTNQTSMYLCASNPTGYQETQYFGPGTRLLVL.

As to this clonotype: A much more abundant neighbour one base away suggests this may be a read error. The conserved phenylalanine or tryptophan is not found at the CDR3 terminus, so this likely reflects a read error. The chain joins TRBV7-9 to TRBJ1-1; no clear D gene. The CDR3 extends over 13 amino acids. V lost 5 bases, J lost 4 bases, and 11 bases lay in between. Germline values: CDR1 SEHNR, CDR2 FQNEAQ (reference sequence). The CDR3 bases are TGTGCCAGCAGCCCCGTCGGCAGCACTGAAGCTTTCCTT. Encoded protein: CASSPVGSTEAFL.

This clonotype has ten or more counts. The chain employs TRBV6-2 or TRBV6-3 and TRBJ1-5; no firm D call. This CDR3 region has 16 residues. CDR1 is MNHEY and CDR2 is SVGEGT in the germline V gene. V was pared by 4 bases and J by 2 bases, with 15 bases between. The CDR3: CASSSSAERGNQPQHF. The CDR3 DNA sequence: TGTGCCAGCAGTTCCTCTGCGGAGCGGGGCAATCAGCCCCAGCATTTT.

For this clonotype: One junction end disagrees with the germline gene, perhaps due to a read error. This chain joins TRBV29-1 and TRBJ2-3; D is uncertain. CDR1 SQVTM and CDR2 ANQGSEA come from the germline V gene. The CDR3 consists of 12 residues. Here the CDR3 reads CGVVWGTDTQYF. The CDR3 DNA sequence: TGCGGCGTTGTGTGGGGCACAGATACGCAGTATTTT.

Turning to this clonotype: This clone may be a read error of a much larger clone one base away. The genes are TRBV7-9 and TRBJ2-2; a weak D match, TRBD2 (5 bases). CDR3 length equals 13 residues. CDR1 and CDR2 from the germline V gene are SEHNR and FQNEAQ (reference sequence). DNA for the CDR3: TGTGCCAGCAGCCTCCCGGGCTACGGGGAGCTGTCTTTT. This codes for CASSLPGYGELSF.

This clonotype has ten or more counts. The gene calls are TRBV12-3 or TRBV12-4 and TRBJ2-3, with 8 bases matching TRBD1. Trimming removed 5 bases from V and 5 bases from J; junction bases left unmatched: 9. The CDR3 extends over 15 amino acids. The CDR3 is CASSTPGGAGDTQYF. For the CDR3, the DNA is TGTGCCAGCAGTACTCCAGGGGGCGCGGGAGATACGCAGTATTTT.

This clonotype occurred once. This chain links TRBV9 with TRBJ2-1; tentatively, D is TRBD2 (6 bases). Germline CDR1 and CDR2: SGDLS and YYNGEE. CDR3 length equals 16 residues. The V gene lost 3 bases and the J gene lost 0 bases, with 13 bases spanning the gap. CDR3 loop: CASSATGTLSYNEQFF. The CDR3 nucleotides read TGTGCCAGCAGCGCTACCGGGACTCTCTCCTACAATGAGCAGTTCTTC. Complete variable domain (other parts from reference TRBV9 and TRBJ2-1): DSGVTQTPKHLITATGQRVTLRCSPRSGDLSVYWYQQSLDQGLQFLIQYYNGEERAKGNILERFSAQQFPDLHSELNLSSLELGDSALYFCASSATGTLSYNEQFFGPGTRLTVL.

The chain employs TRBV29-1 and TRBJ2-3; TRBD1 matches at 7 bases. J lost 6 bases, V lost 3 bases, and 18 bases had no gene match. CDR3 size: 17 residues. Per the germline V gene, CDR1 is SQVTM and CDR2 is ANQGSEA. The CDR3: CSVDDLGQEVQWDTQYF. CDR3 nucleotide sequence: TGCAGCGTTGATGATCTAGGACAGGAGGTGCAATGGGATACGCAGTATTTT.

Note on this clonotype: Just one base apart from a much larger clone, this may be a read error. The chain joins TRBV9 to TRBJ2-1; 15 nucleotides match TRBD2. The CDR3 length is 15 residues. CDR1 and CDR2 (germline): SGDLS, YYNGEE. Trimming at V came to 0 bases and at J to 9 bases, leaving 1 base not matched to a gene. The DNA for the CDR3 is TGTGCCAGCAGCGTAGGGACTAGCGGGGGGGGTGAGCAGTTCTTC. Amino acid sequence: CASSVGTSGGGEQFF.

The sample holds a few counts of this clonotype. The chain combines TRBV9 with TRBJ2-7; 8 positions match TRBD2. The CDR3 runs 15 residues. V trimming: 7 bases; J trimming: 1 base; junction bases outside the gene matches: 10. CDR1 SGDLS and CDR2 YYNGEE come from the germline V gene. CDR3 sequence (DNA): TGTGCCAGCCCATTCCGCGGGGGGCCTTCCTACGAGCAGTACTTC. Protein product: CASPFRGGPSYEQYF.

This clonotype was counted a single time. This may be a read error: a much more frequent sequence differs by one nucleotide. This chain connects TRBV2 to TRBJ2-5; 14 positions agree with TRBD2. CDR3 length: 15 amino acids. Per the germline V gene, CDR1 is SNHLY and CDR2 is FYNNEI. The CDR3 region has the DNA TGTGCCAGCAACCGACTAGCGGGAGGGCAAGAGACCCGGTACTTC. It specifies CASNRLAGGQETRYF.

CDR3 protein: CASSLVRTGVPEAFF. CDR3 coding DNA: TGCGCCAGCAGCTTGGTGCGGACAGGGGTCCCTGAAGCTTTCTTT. The V call is TRBV5-1, the J call TRBJ1-1, with 9 bases aligning to TRBD1. The CDR3 runs to 15 residues. The germline CDR1 and CDR2 sequences are SGHRS and YFSETQ. Trimming took 0 bases from V and 6 from J; bases not matched to a gene: 6.